The entry that follows covers one T cell receptor beta chain sequence. This record comes from a study of blood T cell repertoires in COVID-19. The wider study: PBMCs, B-cell-depleted T cells, or T cells provided the cDNA or gDNA that made up the material.

Germline lookup yields CDR1 SGHRS and CDR2 YFSETQ. The CDR3 sequence is 14 residues long. J was trimmed by 4 bases and V by 4 bases; bases with no gene match: 3. Clones were sequenced by immunoSEQ multiplex PCR, and TCRdb holds only the in-frame ones, with some missing. The sample yields approximately 200,000 clones, roughly 87% seen once. V usage is TRBV5-1 and J usage is TRBJ2-1; 9 positions match TRBD1. The receptor's source is a man aged 40-55 years with active or convalescent COVID-19. Material: peripheral blood. This CDR3 reads CASSPGTGYNEQFF. The CDR3 DNA is TGCGCCAGCAGCCCCGGGACAGGGTACAATGAGCAGTTCTTC.